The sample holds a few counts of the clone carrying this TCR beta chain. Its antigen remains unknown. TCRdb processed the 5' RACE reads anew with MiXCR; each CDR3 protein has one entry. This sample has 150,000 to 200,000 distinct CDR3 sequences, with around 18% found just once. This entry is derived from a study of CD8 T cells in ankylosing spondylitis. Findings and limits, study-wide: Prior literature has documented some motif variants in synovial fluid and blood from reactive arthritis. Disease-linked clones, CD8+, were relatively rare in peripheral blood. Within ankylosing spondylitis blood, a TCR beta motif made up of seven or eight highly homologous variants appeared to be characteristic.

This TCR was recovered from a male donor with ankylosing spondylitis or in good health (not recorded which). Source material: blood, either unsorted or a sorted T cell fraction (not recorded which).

The CDR3 spells CSVKQEFSGNTIYF. CDR3 nucleotide sequence: TGCAGCGTTAAACAGGAGTTCTCTGGAAACACCATATATTTT. The J gene is TRBJ1-3, the V gene TRBV29-1, with D perhaps TRBD1 (5 bases). Trimming removed 5 bases from V and 0 bases from J, with 11 bases in between. The CDR3 is made up of 14 amino acids. Germline V gives CDR1 SQVTM, CDR2 ANQGSEA.